This T cell receptor beta chain was obtained from a study of T cell responses to AZD1222 COVID-19 vaccine (dated by TCRdb to the early 2020s). Study-wide context: Because spike-specific TCR depth and breadth did not differ between the two schedules, AZD1222 recipients who got a second dose at roughly 4 weeks were pooled with those who got a second dose at roughly 12 weeks. Enrollment into the trials was organized by age into subgroups of 18-55, 56-69 and 70-plus years, and those subgroups contained around 150, 28 and 57 TCR-sequenced participants, respectively. A total of 240 or so trial participants underwent TCR sequencing, of whom roughly 210 had received two doses of AZD1222 and around 25 had received two doses of the MenACWY control vaccine.

What the authors observed across the whole study: Most participants were white British and females outnumbered males, and the authors suggested that clonal diversity may have been underestimated. After two AZD1222 doses, both the breadth and the depth of spike-specific TCRs were significantly higher than at day 0 and than in MenACWY recipients. The 56-69-year group was small, and its depth increase did not reach significance, likely because of low power. Reportedly, almost half of the unique spike-specific TCRs recognized epitopes lying outside the regions that are mutated in the B.1.351 and B.1.1.7 variants. Because no day 14 peak-response samples were available, the repertoires could be characterized only after the peak T cell response. The whole spike protein was spanned by vaccine-associated CD4 TCRs, and dominant responses were seen in regions 160-218 and 743-854. Conclusions about previously exposed vaccinees were limited because only six or seven AZD1222 recipients were SARS-CoV-2 seropositive at baseline.

About this clone: Its antigen has not been determined. No much larger clone exists at a distance of one base, and base qualities are not known.

Interpreted using the paper, the time point label stands for: baseline before first vaccination. Vaccinee samples came from UK trials COV001 and COV002, including a single-blind randomized controlled phase 2/3 trial of AZD1222 (ChAdOx1 nCoV-19) in healthy adults. Trial participant PBMC samples were collected at day 0 and day 28 after the second dose for TCRbeta chain sequencing. The CDR3 regions of human TCRbeta chains were analyzed by immunosequencing. Processing in the source paper ran as follows. TCRs in the repertoires were compared against a reference library of SARS-CoV-2-specific TCRs that had been generated with the MIRA antigen-specificity platform. Breadth was defined as the fraction of unique TCRs that were SARS-CoV-2-associated. Depth was defined as the fraction of total T cells that were SARS-CoV-2-associated. Using the MIRA data, each spike-specific TCR was mapped to the spike region that the TCR reacts to and placed in a CD4 or CD8 class. Log10-transformed breadth and depth values were compared by one-way ANOVA with Sidak's multiple comparisons tests. The source is immuneACCESS, and TCRdb retained only in-frame sequences with V and J called. Part of the clones is not carried over; for the studies checked, unresolved V genes explain less than half of this, and the remainder is unexplained. For V, J and clone size, that table is used; D and trimming come from the DNA. This sample holds about 110,000 clones; 85% to 90% were observed only once. In total, the top ten clones hold around 5.1% of the sample.

V gives up 7 bases and J gives up 5 bases, and the segment between their germline ends measures 14 bases. The germline V gene yields MDHEN for CDR1 and SYDVKM for CDR2. The CDR3 spans 13 residues, from the cysteine through the phenylalanine. The CDR3 DNA has 39 bases and is translated from base 1. This TCR derives from an adult in good health. The chain employs TRBV28 and TRBJ2-5; TRBD2 could be the D gene, as 7 bases match. Here the sequenced sample was peripheral blood, taken on day 0 of AZD1222 vaccination. The CDR3 sequence is CASNEGGWETQYF. The DNA sequence is given as TGTGCCAGCAATGAGGGGGGGTGGGAGACCCAGTACTTC.